This T cell receptor beta chain was identified in a study of blood T cell repertoires in COVID-19. Study-wide background: Samples taken during acute and convalescent COVID-19 were collected in the United States, Italy and Spain.

Trimming at V came to 6 bases and at J to 2 bases, leaving 17 bases not matched to a gene. CDR3 length: 18 residues. Germline V lookup: CDR1 WSHSY, CDR2 SAAADI. Enrolled during active infection, Seattle patients were then followed longitudinally. Authors' analysis steps: Cell counts per sample came from amplifying reference gene primers. Measured with immunoSEQ multiplex PCR; TCRdb has only the in-frame clones, and not every one. Clonal size and the V and J genes are those of that table, whereas D and trimming came from the DNA. The repertoire consists of 150,000 or so clones, with roughly four fifths occurring once and the leading ten covering about an eighth.

The receptor comes from an older woman with COVID-19, enrolled during active disease. Source material: peripheral blood. The chain links TRBV10-2 to TRBJ2-3, with 7 bases that match TRBD2. The CDR3 DNA sequence: TGCGCCAGCAGGATGCCTGGACTAGATCCCTCCTTCACAGATACGCAGTATTTT. Amino acids: CASRMPGLDPSFTDTQYF.